This TCR beta chain originates from a study of cytomegalovirus exposure and HLA in healthy donors. Background on the study: Early released data comprised around 79 million unique TCRs from HLA-typed donors.

Germline loops: CDR1 MNHNS, CDR2 SASEGT. Trimming left V 10 bases short and J 3 bases short, with 10 bases between. The CDR3 runs 12 residues. Concerning this clone: Its antigen is undetermined.

The PCR ran on 60 Vbeta and 13 Jbeta primers. Sequencing used immunoSEQ multiplex PCR; TCRdb keeps in-frame clones, though not all of them. The sample gives 97,000 or so clones, around 80% of which show up once; around 1.5% is in the top ten. Study-level results: In a later analysis, the majority of CMV-associated beta chains seemingly showed HLA restriction. Within an earlier analysis, most TCR beta V segments proved productive either about 87% or about 30% of the time.

This chain connects TRBV6-1 to TRBJ1-5; TRBD1 is a possible D gene (6 bases). The receptor comes from a middle-aged man in good health and CMV-seronegative. The specimen was PBMCs. The CDR3 loop reads CATRQVNQPQHF. The CDR3 coding sequence is TGTGCCACCAGACAGGTCAATCAGCCCCAGCATTTT.